Shown below are 20 T cell receptor beta chains from a single sample sequenced in a study of blood T cell repertoires in COVID-19. The assay was immunoSEQ multiplex PCR, and TCRdb's table has in-frame clones only and misses some. Of around 110,000 clones in the sample, about 80% were seen once. Sequenced sample: peripheral blood. The origin of the receptors is a man between 65 and 85 years old with active or convalescent COVID-19.

The chain carries TRBV6-4 and TRBJ2-5; TRBD1 agrees at 7 bases. Per germline, CDR1 MRHNA and CDR2 SNTAGT. The CDR3 has 15 residues. J lost 4 bases, V lost 4 bases, and 9 bases had no gene match. The CDR3 coding sequence is TGTGCCAGCAGTGCTAGACAGGGAAGAGGAGAGACCCAGTACTTC. This encodes CASSARQGRGETQYF.

This clone was observed a few times. The chain joins TRBV28 to TRBJ2-3, with 7 bases that match TRBD1. V dropped 1 base and J dropped 6; count of bases not matched to a gene: 13. CDR1 MDHEN and CDR2 SYDVKM come from the germline V gene. The CDR3 runs 17 residues. The CDR3 region is CASSLFDRAPRGDTQYF. The CDR3 DNA sequence: TGTGCCAGCAGTTTATTTGATCGGGCTCCCAGGGGGGATACGCAGTATTTT.

The J gene is TRBJ2-1, the V gene TRBV4-3; 8 bases are shared with TRBD2. Per the germline V gene, CDR1 is LGHNA and CDR2 is YSLEER. The CDR3 runs 16 residues. V lost 0 bases, J lost 4 bases, and 5 bases stayed unmatched. CDR3 protein: CASSQDSAGGYNEQFF. In nucleotides, the CDR3 is TGCGCCAGCAGCCAAGATAGCGCGGGAGGATACAATGAGCAGTTCTTC.

This chain joins TRBV2 and TRBJ2-7; 12 nucleotides match TRBD2. V lost 6 bases to trimming and J lost 3 bases; unmatched junction nucleotides: 3. The CDR3 covers 14 residues. Germline V gene lookup returns CDR1 SNHLY and CDR2 FYNNEI. As DNA, the CDR3 is TGTGCCAGCAGCGCGACTAGCGGGAGCTACGAGCAGTACTTC. Protein sequence: CASSATSGSYEQYF.

The DNA for the CDR3 is TGTGCCACCAGTGATTTGCGGAGACTTTACGGAAACACCATATATTTT. This translates into CATSDLRRLYGNTIYF. This chain joins TRBV24-1 and TRBJ1-3; D is unresolved. The CDR3 covers 16 residues. V was shortened by 0 bases and J by 4 bases, with 12 bases between the two germline ends. Germline V CDR1 and CDR2: KGHDR, SFDVKD.

This chain uses TRBV19 with TRBJ1-2; 8 nucleotides agree with TRBD1. CDR1 and CDR2 (germline): LNHDA, SQIVND (reference sequence). The CDR3 has 16 residues. The junction had 11 bases not matched to a gene; V was cut back by 3 bases and J by 5 bases. The CDR3 protein is CASSMGLGQGRYGYTF. CDR3 in DNA: TGTGCCAGTAGTATGGGGTTAGGACAGGGTCGATATGGCTACACCTTC.

This clone was seen once. The genes are TRBV7-2 and TRBJ2-3, with 9 bases lining up with TRBD2. Trimming took 2 bases from V and 0 from J; bases not matched to a gene: 3. Germline CDR1 and CDR2: SGHTA and FQGNSA. CDR3 size: 16 residues. The chain's CDR3 is CASSLLAGASTDTQYF. In nucleotides, the CDR3 is TGTGCCAGCAGCTTATTAGCGGGAGCCAGCACAGATACGCAGTATTTT.

This chain joins TRBV28 and TRBJ1-3; the D gene is possibly TRBD1 (5 bases). Between the trimmed V and J ends, which lost 5 bases and 1 base, there was a span of 9 bases. CDR1 and CDR2 from the germline V gene are MDHEN and SYDVKM. The CDR3 spans 14 residues. The CDR3 DNA follows: TGTGCCAGCAGTGCACCAGGGTCTGGAAACACCATATATTTT. Its translation: CASSAPGSGNTIYF.

This clone was found once. The V gene is TRBV6-5, the J gene TRBJ1-5; weak D call: TRBD1 (6 bases). Looked up from germline, CDR1 is MNHEY and CDR2 is SVGAGI. V was trimmed by 6 bases and J by 3 bases, leaving 15 bases between them. This CDR3 has 15 residues. DNA for the CDR3: TGTGCCAGCAGGGGGGGCGGGGGATACAATCAGCCCCAGCATTTT. It translates to CASRGGGGYNQPQHF.

CDR3 protein: CASSDRGGDSDIQYF. CDR3 coding DNA: TGTGCCAGCAGTGATCGGGGGGGGGACTCGGACATTCAGTACTTC. This chain joins TRBV2 and TRBJ2-4, with 8 bases identical to TRBD2. This CDR3 is built from 15 residues. Looked up from germline, CDR1 is SNHLY and CDR2 is FYNNEI. V gave up 3 bases and J gave up 8 bases; unmatched junction bases: 9.

This chain uses TRBV5-5 with TRBJ1-1; D is perhaps TRBD1 (6 bases). This CDR3 is 15 amino acids long. Germline CDR1 is SGHKS and CDR2 is YYEKEE (reference sequence). The ends were cut back, 3 bases at V and 5 bases at J, with 17 bases in the middle. CDR3 sequence reads: CASSSKQGVGTEAFF. Written as DNA, the CDR3 is TGTGCCAGCAGCTCGAAACAGGGAGTGGGTACTGAAGCTTTCTTT. The full variable domain, its missing parts supplied by reference TRBV5-5 and TRBJ1-1, is DAGVTQSPTHLIKTRGQQVTLRCSPISGHKSVSWYQQVLGQGPQFIFQYYEKEERGRGNFPDRFSARQFPNYSSELNVNALLLGDSALYLCASSSKQGVGTEAFFGQGTRLTVV.

The chain joins TRBV30 to TRBJ1-2; maybe TRBD1 (6 bases). Germline V CDR1 and CDR2: GTSNPN, SVGIG (reference sequence). V was trimmed by 0 bases and J by 8 bases, leaving 22 bases between them. This CDR3 comprises 16 residues. The chain's CDR3 is CAWSVVGTSGEGGYTF. The DNA for the CDR3 is TGTGCCTGGAGTGTGGTAGGGACATCGGGTGAGGGAGGCTACACCTTC.

V is TRBV28 and J is TRBJ1-6; 11 bases match TRBD1. The CDR3 length is 13 residues. Germline V gives CDR1 MDHEN, CDR2 SYDVKM. The J segment lost 10 bases and the V segment lost 8 bases, leaving 4 bases of the junction unmatched. CDR3: CASGQGAQSPLHF. The CDR3 nucleotides read TGTGCCAGCGGACAGGGGGCACAGTCACCCCTCCACTTT.

The DNA of the CDR3 is TGTGCCAGCAGTTTCGGGCAGGGCAATGAGCAGTTCTTC. This codes for CASSFGQGNEQFF. This sequence joins TRBV12-3 or TRBV12-4 and TRBJ2-1; D may be TRBD1 (5 bases). V was shortened by 3 bases and J by 6 bases, with 9 bases between the two germline ends. This CDR3 comprises 13 residues.

The CDR3, as DNA: TGTGCCAGCAGTACGGACATATACACTGAAGCTTTCTTT. Its protein product is CASSTDIYTEAFF. The chain joins TRBV25-1 to TRBJ1-1; the D gene is possibly TRBD1 (5 bases). CDR1 is MGHDK, CDR2 SYGVNS, per germline. The CDR3 sequence is 13 residues long. V gave up 5 bases and J gave up 3 bases, with 10 bases separating them.

The chain employs TRBV19 and TRBJ2-3, with 8 nucleotides matching TRBD1. The CDR3 extends over 13 amino acids. Germline assignment: CDR1 LNHDA and CDR2 SQIVND (reference sequence). Trimming cost V 4 bases and J 4 bases; bases outside gene matches: 1. The CDR3 DNA reads as TGTGCCAGTAGTAAACAGGGGGCAGATACGCAGTATTTT. Residues: CASSKQGADTQYF.

The rearrangement joins TRBV7-2 to TRBJ2-1; 12 nucleotides match TRBD2. Trimming at V came to 5 bases and at J to 6 bases, leaving 11 bases not matched to a gene. CDR3 length equals 17 residues. Germline lookup yields CDR1 SGHTA and CDR2 FQGNSA. The CDR3 loop is CASSLTSGSGWGNEQFF. CDR3 in DNA: TGTGCCAGCAGCCTGACTAGCGGGAGTGGGTGGGGCAATGAGCAGTTCTTC.

The chain carries TRBV28 and TRBJ2-6, with D possibly being TRBD2 (7 bases). The germline CDR1 and CDR2 sequences are MDHEN and SYDVKM. The CDR3 runs 15 residues. V lost 8 bases, J lost 2 bases, and 13 bases lay in between. CDR3 region: CASGGALPGANVLTF. CDR3 nucleotide sequence: TGTGCCAGCGGGGGGGCTTTGCCTGGGGCCAACGTCCTGACTTTC.

CDR3: CASSLSGSYGYTF. The DNA for the CDR3 is TGTGCCAGCAGCTTATCAGGGTCTTATGGCTACACCTTC. This chain links TRBV5-4 with TRBJ1-2, with a weak D call TRBD1 (5 bases). Deletions cut 2 bases from V and 5 bases from J, with 10 bases between. Per the germline V gene, CDR1 is SGHNT and CDR2 is YYREEE (reference sequence). The CDR3 runs 13 residues.

The chain recombines TRBV15 with TRBJ1-3, with TRBD1 as a possible D gene (5 bases). V lost 4 bases, J lost 2 bases, and 12 bases lay in between. The CDR3 totals 15 residues. Per the germline V gene, CDR1 is LNHNV and CDR2 is YYDKDF (reference sequence). The CDR3 loop is CATSKFRETGNTIYF. In DNA form, the CDR3 reads TGTGCCACCAGCAAATTCAGGGAAACTGGAAACACCATATATTTT.